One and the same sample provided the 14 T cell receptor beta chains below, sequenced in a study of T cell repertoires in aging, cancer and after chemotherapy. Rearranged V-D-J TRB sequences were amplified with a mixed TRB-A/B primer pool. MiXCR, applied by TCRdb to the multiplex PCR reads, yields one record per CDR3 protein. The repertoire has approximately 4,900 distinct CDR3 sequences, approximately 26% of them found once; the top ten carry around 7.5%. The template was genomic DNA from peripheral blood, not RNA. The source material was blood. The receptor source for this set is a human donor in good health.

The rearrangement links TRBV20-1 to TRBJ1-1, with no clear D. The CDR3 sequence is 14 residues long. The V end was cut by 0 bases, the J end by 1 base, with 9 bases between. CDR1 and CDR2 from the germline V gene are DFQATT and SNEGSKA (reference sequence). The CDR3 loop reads CSAREPVSNTEAFF. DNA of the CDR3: TGCAGTGCTAGAGAACCGGTTTCGAACACTGAAGCTTTCTTT.

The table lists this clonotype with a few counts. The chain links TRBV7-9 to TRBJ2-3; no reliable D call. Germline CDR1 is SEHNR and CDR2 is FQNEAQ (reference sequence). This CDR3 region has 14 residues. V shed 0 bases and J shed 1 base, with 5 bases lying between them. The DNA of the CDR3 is TGTGCCAGCAGCTTAGCAGAGGGCACAGATACGCAGTATTTT. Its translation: CASSLAEGTDTQYF.

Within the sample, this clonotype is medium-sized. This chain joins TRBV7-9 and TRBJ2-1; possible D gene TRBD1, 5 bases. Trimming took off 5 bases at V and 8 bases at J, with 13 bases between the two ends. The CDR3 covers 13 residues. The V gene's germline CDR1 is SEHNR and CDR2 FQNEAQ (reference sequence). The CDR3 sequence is CASSTRTGYEQFF. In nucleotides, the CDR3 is TGTGCCAGCAGCACTCGTACAGGTTATGAGCAGTTCTTC.

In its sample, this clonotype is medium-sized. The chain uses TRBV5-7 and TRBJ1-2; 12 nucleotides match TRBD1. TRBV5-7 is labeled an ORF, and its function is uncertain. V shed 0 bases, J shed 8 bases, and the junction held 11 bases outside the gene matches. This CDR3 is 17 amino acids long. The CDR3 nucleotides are TGTGCCAGCAGCTTGGCCCCCGGGACAGGGGGCGAAAAGGGCTACACCTTC. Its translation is CASSLAPGTGGEKGYTF.

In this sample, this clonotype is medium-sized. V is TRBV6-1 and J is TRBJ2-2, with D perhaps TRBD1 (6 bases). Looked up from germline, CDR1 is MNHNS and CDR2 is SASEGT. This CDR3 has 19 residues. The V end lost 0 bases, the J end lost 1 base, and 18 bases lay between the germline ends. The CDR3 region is CASSEAFRPLTGNTGELFF. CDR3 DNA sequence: TGTGCCAGCAGTGAAGCCTTCCGACCTCTGACAGGGAACACCGGGGAGCTGTTTTTT.

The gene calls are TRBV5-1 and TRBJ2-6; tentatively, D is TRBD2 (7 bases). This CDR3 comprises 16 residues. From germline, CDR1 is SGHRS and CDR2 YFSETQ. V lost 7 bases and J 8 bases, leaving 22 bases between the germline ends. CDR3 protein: CASGGEGVRLPNVLTF. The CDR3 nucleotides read TGCGCCAGCGGCGGGGAGGGGGTCCGCTTACCCAACGTCCTGACTTTC.

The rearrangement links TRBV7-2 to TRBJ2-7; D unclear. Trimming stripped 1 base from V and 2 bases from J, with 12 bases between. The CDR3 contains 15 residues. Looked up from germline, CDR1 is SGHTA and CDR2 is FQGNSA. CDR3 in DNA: TGTGCCAGCAGCTTAGACGGGCCCTCCCCCTACGAGCAGTACTTC. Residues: CASSLDGPSPYEQYF.

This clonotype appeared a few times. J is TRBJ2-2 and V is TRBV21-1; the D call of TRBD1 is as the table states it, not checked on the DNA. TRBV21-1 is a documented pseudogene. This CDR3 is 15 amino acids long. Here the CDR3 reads CASIRQGGETGELFF. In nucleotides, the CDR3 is TGTGCCAGCATCCGACAGGGCGGGGAGACCGGGGAGCTGTTTTTT.

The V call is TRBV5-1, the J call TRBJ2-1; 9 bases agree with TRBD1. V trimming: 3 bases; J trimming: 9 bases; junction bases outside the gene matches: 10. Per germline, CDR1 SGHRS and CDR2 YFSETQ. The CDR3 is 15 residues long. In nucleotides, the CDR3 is TGCGCCAGCAGCTCCGGCGGGACAGGGTCTAGTGAGCAGTTCTTC. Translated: CASSSGGTGSSEQFF.

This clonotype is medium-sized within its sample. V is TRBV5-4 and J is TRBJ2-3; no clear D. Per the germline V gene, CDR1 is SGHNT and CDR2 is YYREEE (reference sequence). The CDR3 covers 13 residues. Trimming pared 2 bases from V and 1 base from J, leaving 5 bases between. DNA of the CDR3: TGTGCCAGCAGCTTACTCCGCACAGATACGCAGTATTTT. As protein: CASSLLRTDTQYF.

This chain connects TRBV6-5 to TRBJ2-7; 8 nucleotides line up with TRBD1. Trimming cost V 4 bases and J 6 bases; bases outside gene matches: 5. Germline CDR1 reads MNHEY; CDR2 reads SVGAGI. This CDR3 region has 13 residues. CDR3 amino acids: CASSSDRESEQYF. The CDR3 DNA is TGTGCCAGCAGTTCGGACAGGGAAAGCGAGCAGTACTTC.

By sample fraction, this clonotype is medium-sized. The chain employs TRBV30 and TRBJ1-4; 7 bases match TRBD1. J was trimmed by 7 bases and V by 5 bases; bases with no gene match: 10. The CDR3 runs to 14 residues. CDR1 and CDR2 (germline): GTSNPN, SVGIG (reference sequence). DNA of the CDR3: TGTGCCTGGTGGTCGGACAGGATGGGTGAAAAACTGTTTTTT. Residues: CAWWSDRMGEKLFF.

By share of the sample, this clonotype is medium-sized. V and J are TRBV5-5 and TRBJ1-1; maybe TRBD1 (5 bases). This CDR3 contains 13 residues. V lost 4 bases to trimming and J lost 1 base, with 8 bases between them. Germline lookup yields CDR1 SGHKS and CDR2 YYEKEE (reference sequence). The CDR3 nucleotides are TGTGCCAGCAGCCGAACAGGGAACACTGAAGCTTTCTTT. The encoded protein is CASSRTGNTEAFF.

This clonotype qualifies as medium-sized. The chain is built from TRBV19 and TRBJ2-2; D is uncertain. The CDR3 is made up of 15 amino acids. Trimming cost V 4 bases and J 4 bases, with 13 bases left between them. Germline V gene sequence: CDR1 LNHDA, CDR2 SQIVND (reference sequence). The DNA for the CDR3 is TGTGCCAGTAGTACAAACCCAACAGTCACCGGGGAGCTGTTTTTT. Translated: CASSTNPTVTGELFF.